This T cell receptor (beta chain) was sequenced during a study of blood T cell repertoires in COVID-19. Study details: Collection of acute and convalescent COVID-19 samples took place in the United States, Italy and Spain.

The Seattle patients joined while their infection was active and were tracked longitudinally afterward. How the authors handled the data: Using reference gene primer amplification, nucleated cell counts were estimated. Clones were sequenced by immunoSEQ multiplex PCR, and TCRdb holds only the in-frame ones, with some missing. The DNA was the basis for D and trimming; V, J and clone size are from that table. The sample yields fewer than 200,000 clones, about four fifths seen once. Between the trimmed V and J ends, which lost 2 bases and 9 bases, there was a span of 8 bases. The germline gives CDR1 MDHEN, CDR2 SYDVKM. This CDR3 is 12 amino acids long.

The chain carries TRBV28 and TRBJ2-1; D may be TRBD1 (6 bases). What was sequenced was peripheral blood. The TCR originated in a woman in her sixties or seventies with COVID-19, enrolled during active disease. The CDR3 nucleotides are TGTGCCAGCAGTTTAAGGGGGTTTGAGCAGTTCTTC. Translating it yields CASSLRGFEQFF.